These 2 T cell receptor beta chains were sequenced from one sample in a study of T cells in Graves' hyperthyroidism and ophthalmopathy. Amplification targeted TCR beta CDR3 regions from RNA transcripts. A first-round RT-PCR of the TCR CDR3 used the HTBI primer set. TCRdb ran MiXCR on the multiplex PCR reads and lists one entry per CDR3 protein. The data show approximately 600,000 distinct CDR3 sequences, 14% seen once. The specimen was blood. All receptors come from a woman under 30 with Graves' ophthalmopathy.

This clonotype showed up just a few times. This chain joins TRBV12-5 and TRBJ2-2; no clear D. The germline CDR1 and CDR2 sequences are LGHNT and FRNRAP. The CDR3 length is 15 residues. Trimming stripped 1 base from V and 5 bases from J, with 11 bases between. CDR3 DNA sequence: TGTGCTAGTGGTTTGGGCCCTACGGAAACCGGGGAGCTGTTTTTT. Translating it yields CASGLGPTETGELFF. The full variable domain, with the rest looked up from reference TRBV12-5 and TRBJ2-2, is DARVTQTPRHKVTEMGQEVTMRCQPILGHNTVFWYRQTMMQGLELLAYFRNRAPLDDSGMPKDRFSAEMPDATLATLKIQPSEPRDSAVYFCASGLGPTETGELFFGEGSRLTVL.

The table lists this clonotype with many counts. The rearrangement links TRBV2 to TRBJ1-2; a possible D gene is TRBD1 (5 bases). This CDR3 has 13 amino acids. Germline CDR1 SNHLY, CDR2 FYNNEI. Trimming took off 11 bases at V and 1 base at J, with 14 bases between the two ends. CDR3 coding DNA: TGTGCCTGGGACGGACAACTTAACTATGGCTACACCTTC. Translated, it gives CAWDGQLNYGYTF.